This entry lists 2 T cell receptor beta chains sequenced from one sample in a study of blood T cell repertoires in COVID-19. Here immunoSEQ multiplex PCR was the method, and the copy in TCRdb shows in-frame clones only, minus some. The data show some 530,000 clones, with around nine tenths seen just once and approximately 8% held by the top ten. Sequenced input: PBMCs or T cells enriched from blood (not recorded which). These receptors were taken from a woman in her sixties or seventies who had recovered from COVID-19.

The rearrangement links TRBV5-1 to TRBJ2-3; 8 bases fit TRBD1. V lost 5 bases to trimming and J lost 0 bases; unmatched junction nucleotides: 8. The CDR3 totals 16 residues. Germline-derived CDR1 and CDR2 are SGHRS and YFSETQ. The CDR3 is CASRTGGGGSTDTQYF. The CDR3 nucleotides read TGCGCCAGCAGAACAGGGGGAGGCGGGAGCACAGATACGCAGTATTTT.

The V call is TRBV6-5, the J call TRBJ2-2; D is undetermined. The V gene's germline CDR1 is MNHEY and CDR2 SVGAGI. With 5 bases removed from V and 6 bases from J, the gap between germline ends came to 13 bases. CDR3 length: 14 residues. CDR3 region: CASSPQRSAGELFF. CDR3 sequence (DNA): TGTGCCAGCAGTCCCCAAAGGAGCGCCGGGGAGCTGTTTTTT.